This T cell receptor (beta chain) was captured by sequencing in a study of OX40 agonist ivuxolimab in advanced cancers. Overall study context: Patients assigned to dose escalation were diagnosed with hepatocellular carcinoma, melanoma, renal cell or head and neck cancer.

The study's findings and limits: In the 0.1 to 3.0 mg/kg range, CD4+ and CD8+ blood T cells had expanded clonally by week 6. Nonresponders included some who also had low normalized T-cell clonal expansion. Among the lowest peripheral clonal expansion occurred in 0.1-3.0 mg/kg partial responders.

CDR3 length equals 13 residues. With 2 bases removed from V and 7 bases from J, the gap between germline ends came to 11 bases. CDR1 is LGHNA and CDR2 is YSLEER in the germline V gene. Comment on this clone: Its antigen is unidentified.

Data came from immunoSEQ multiplex PCR; TCRdb stores just in-frame clones and leaves some out. Of some 82,000 clones in the sample, approximately 95% were seen once. Here the sequenced sample was CD4+ or CD8+ T cells sorted from blood, taken in a trial of the OX40 agonist ivuxolimab. The genes are TRBV4-3 and TRBJ1-2, with no clear D. This receptor was taken from an adult with an advanced solid tumor such as melanoma, head and neck, liver or kidney cancer. Here the CDR3 DNA reads TGCGCCAGCAGCCAATACTTCCAGCTTGGCTACACCTTC. Protein product: CASSQYFQLGYTF.